This section outlines one T cell receptor beta chain sequence together with its context. Its antigen remains unknown. The entry originates in a study of monozygotic twins with inflammatory bowel disease. Notes on the study in general: Repertoire similarity matched across concordant and discordant twins, perhaps owing to limited power.

Using the 5' RACE reads, TCRdb records one entry per CDR3 protein without DNA. The repertoire shows roughly 330,000 distinct CDR3 sequences; the top ten hold approximately 2%. The sequenced material came from blood. The clonotype comes from a human donor with ulcerative colitis or Crohn's disease, or a healthy co-twin of an affected twin (not recorded which).

This chain's CDR3 is CASSLIRTGDSPLHF. The chain is built from TRBV7-2 and TRBJ1-6; as DNA is missing, the TRBD1 call by TCRdb cannot be tested. The CDR3 sequence is 15 residues long. Germline V lookup: CDR1 SGHTA, CDR2 FQGNSA.